This T cell receptor beta chain comes out of a study of control samples from healthy donors and cancer patients. Some clones are missing from TCRdb's copy, which holds only in-frame ones; the method was immunoSEQ multiplex PCR. The table has approximately 68,000 clones, approximately 83% seen once. V was shortened by 2 bases and J by 2 bases, with 9 bases between the two germline ends. Germline V gene data show CDR1 as MNHEY and CDR2 as SVGAGI. This CDR3 contains 15 residues. V usage is TRBV6-5 and J usage is TRBJ2-2; D possibly corresponds to TRBD2 (5 bases). The sample was blood. The TCR originated in a man aged 55 to 69 in good health. The DNA of the CDR3 is TGTGCCAGCAGTTACCTGGGAGTCAACACCGGGGAGCTGTTTTTT. Its protein product is CASSYLGVNTGELFF.